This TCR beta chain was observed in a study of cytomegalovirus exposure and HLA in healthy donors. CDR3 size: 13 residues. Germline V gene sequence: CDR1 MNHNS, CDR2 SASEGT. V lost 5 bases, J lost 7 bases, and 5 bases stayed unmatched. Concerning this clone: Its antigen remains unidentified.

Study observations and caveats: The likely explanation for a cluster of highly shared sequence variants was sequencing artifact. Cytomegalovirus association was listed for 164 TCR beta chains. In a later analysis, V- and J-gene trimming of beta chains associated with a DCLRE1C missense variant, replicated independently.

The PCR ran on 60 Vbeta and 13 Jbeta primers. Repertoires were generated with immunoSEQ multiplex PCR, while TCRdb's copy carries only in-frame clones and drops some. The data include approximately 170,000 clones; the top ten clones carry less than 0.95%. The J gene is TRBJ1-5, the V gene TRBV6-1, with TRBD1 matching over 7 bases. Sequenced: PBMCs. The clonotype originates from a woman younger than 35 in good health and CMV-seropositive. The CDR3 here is CASSPKQGQPQHF. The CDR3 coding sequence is TGTGCCAGCAGTCCGAAACAGGGGCAGCCCCAGCATTTT.